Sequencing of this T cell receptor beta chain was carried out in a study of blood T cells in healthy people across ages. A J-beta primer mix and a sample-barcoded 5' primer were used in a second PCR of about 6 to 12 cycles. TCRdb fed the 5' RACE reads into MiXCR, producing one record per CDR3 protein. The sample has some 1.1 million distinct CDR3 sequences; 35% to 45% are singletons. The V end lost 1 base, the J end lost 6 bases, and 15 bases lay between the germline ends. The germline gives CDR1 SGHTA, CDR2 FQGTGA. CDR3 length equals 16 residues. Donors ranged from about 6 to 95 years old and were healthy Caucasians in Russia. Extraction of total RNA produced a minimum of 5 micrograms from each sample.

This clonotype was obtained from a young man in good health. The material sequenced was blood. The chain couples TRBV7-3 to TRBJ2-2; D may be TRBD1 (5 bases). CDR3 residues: CASSLMGQGIAGELFF. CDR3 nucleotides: TGTGCCAGCAGCTTAATGGGTCAGGGTATCGCCGGGGAGCTGTTTTTT.